The rows below give T cell receptor beta chains drawn from one sample of a study of control samples from healthy donors and cancer patients. Repertoires were generated with immunoSEQ multiplex PCR, while TCRdb's copy carries only in-frame clones and drops some. This table has around 140,000 clones, around 90% appearing once. Sequencing was carried out using blood. The receptors here all came from a man between 18 and 35 years old in good health. The CDR3 runs from the conserved cysteine through the conserved F or W. D genes are given only for firm matches. Only part of the rows carry a size: once, few, many, or a class if the clone is expanded.

TGTGCCAGCAGCCCGGGACCCGGAAACACCATATATTTT	CASSPGPGNTIYF	.	TRBJ1-3	TRBV7-2	.	13
TGCGCCAGCAGCTTGGATACGGGGGAGGGGGGTGGCTACACCTTC	CASSLDTGEGGGYTF	.	TRBJ1-2	TRBV5-1	.	15
TGTGCCAGCAGCTTAGGGGGTAGCTCCTACGAGCAGTACTTC	CASSLGGSSYEQYF	.	TRBJ2-7	TRBV28	.	14
TGTGCCAGCAGCTTGTCAGTGAACACTGAAGCTTTCTTT	CASSLSVNTEAFF	.	TRBJ1-1	TRBV11-2	.	13
TGTGCCAGCAGACAACTACACCGGGATCCCTACACCTTC	CASRQLHRDPYTF	.	TRBJ1-2	TRBV6-5	.	13
TGTGCCAGCAGCTCGCCTGGGACTAGCGGGGGGCGCGGTGAGCAGTTCTTC	CASSSPGTSGGRGEQFF	.	TRBJ2-1	TRBV7-3	TRBD2	17
TGCAGTGCCGCAGGGAACACTGAAGCTTTCTTT	CSAAGNTEAFF	.	TRBJ1-1	TRBV20-1	.	11
TGCGCCAGCAGCTTGGGAACTGTAGCGGGGGGATCCACAGATACGCAGTATTTT	CASSLGTVAGGSTDTQYF	.	TRBJ2-3	TRBV5-1	TRBD2	18
TGTGCTAGTGGTTTAGTGAGAGAGCAGTTCTTC	CASGLVREQFF	.	TRBJ2-1	TRBV12-5	.	11
TGTGCCACCATCCGGGGCTTGACTAGAGACACAGATACGCAGTATTTT	CATIRGLTRDTDTQYF	.	TRBJ2-3	TRBV10-3	.	16
TGTGCCAGCAGCTTAGCTAACATAGATACGCAGTATTTT	CASSLANIDTQYF	.	TRBJ2-3	TRBV7-9	.	13
TGTGCCAGCAGTGGAGAGCGGGGGTTCTCCTACAATGAGCAGTTCTTC	CASSGERGFSYNEQFF	once	TRBJ2-1	TRBV25-1	TRBD2	16
TGTGCCAGCAGTTACAGAATCCGTGGCACTGAAGCTTTCTTT	CASSYRIRGTEAFF	.	TRBJ1-1	TRBV6-6	.	14
TGTGCCAGCAGTTACCCGATTCAGGACAGGGCCGAGACCCAGTACTTC	CASSYPIQDRAETQYF	once	TRBJ2-5	TRBV6-6	TRBD1	16
TGTGCCTGGAGTGTTAAAGGGAGCTATGGCTACACCTTC	CAWSVKGSYGYTF	.	TRBJ1-2	TRBV30	.	13